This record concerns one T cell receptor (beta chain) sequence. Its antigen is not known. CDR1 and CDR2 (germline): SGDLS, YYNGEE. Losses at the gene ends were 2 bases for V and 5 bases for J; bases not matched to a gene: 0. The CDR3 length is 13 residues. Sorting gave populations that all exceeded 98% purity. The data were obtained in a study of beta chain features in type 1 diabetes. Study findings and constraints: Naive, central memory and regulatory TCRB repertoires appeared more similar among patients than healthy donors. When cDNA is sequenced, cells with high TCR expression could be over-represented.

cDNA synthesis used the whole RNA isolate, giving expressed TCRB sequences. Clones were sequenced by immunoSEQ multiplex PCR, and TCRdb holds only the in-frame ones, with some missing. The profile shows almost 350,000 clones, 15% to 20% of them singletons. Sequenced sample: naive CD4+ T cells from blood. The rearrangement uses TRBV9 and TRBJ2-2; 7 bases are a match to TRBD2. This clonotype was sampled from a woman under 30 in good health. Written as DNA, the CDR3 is TGTGCCAGCAGCGTCGGGAGGACCGGGGAGCTGTTTTTT. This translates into CASSVGRTGELFF.